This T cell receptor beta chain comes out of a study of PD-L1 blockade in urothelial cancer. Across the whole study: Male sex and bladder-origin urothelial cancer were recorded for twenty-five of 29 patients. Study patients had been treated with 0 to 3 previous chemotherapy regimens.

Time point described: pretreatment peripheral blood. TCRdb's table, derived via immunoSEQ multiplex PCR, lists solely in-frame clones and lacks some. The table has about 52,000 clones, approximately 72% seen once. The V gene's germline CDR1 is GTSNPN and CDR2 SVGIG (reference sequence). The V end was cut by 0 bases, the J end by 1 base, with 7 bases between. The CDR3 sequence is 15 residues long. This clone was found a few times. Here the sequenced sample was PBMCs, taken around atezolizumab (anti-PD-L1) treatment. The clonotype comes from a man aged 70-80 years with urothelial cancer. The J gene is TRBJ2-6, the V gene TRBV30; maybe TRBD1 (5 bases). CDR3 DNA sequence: TGTGCCTGGAGTGTCTCAGGGTCTGGGGCCAACGTCCTGACTTTC. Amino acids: CAWSVSGSGANVLTF.